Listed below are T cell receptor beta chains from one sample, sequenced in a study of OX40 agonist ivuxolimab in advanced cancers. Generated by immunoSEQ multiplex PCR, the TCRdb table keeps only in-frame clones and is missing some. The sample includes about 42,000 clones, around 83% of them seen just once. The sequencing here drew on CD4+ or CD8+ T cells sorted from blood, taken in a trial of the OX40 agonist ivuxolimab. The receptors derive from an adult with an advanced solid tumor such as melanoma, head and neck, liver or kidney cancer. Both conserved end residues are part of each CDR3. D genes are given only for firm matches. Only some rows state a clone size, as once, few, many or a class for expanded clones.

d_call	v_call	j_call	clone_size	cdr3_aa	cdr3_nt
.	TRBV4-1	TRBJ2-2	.	CASSQDPWGATNTGELFF	TGCGCCAGCAGCCAGGACCCTTGGGGGGCCACGAACACCGGGGAGCTGTTTTTT
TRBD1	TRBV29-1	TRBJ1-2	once	CSVEKPGTGQNYGYTF	TGCAGCGTAGAGAAACCCGGGACAGGACAAAACTATGGCTACACCTTC
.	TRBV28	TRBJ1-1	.	CASRIVGPGAEAFF	TGTGCCAGCCGGATCGTGGGGCCGGGGGCTGAAGCTTTCTTT
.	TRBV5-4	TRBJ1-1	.	CASSLDPGTNTEAFF	TGTGCCAGCAGCCTTGACCCTGGGACGAACACTGAAGCTTTCTTT
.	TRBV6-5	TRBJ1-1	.	CASSYSGGGMNTEAFF	TGTGCCAGCAGTTACTCCGGTGGTGGGATGAACACTGAAGCTTTCTTT
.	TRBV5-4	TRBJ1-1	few	CASSWGLGATEAFF	TGTGCCAGCAGCTGGGGGCTAGGGGCGACTGAAGCTTTCTTT
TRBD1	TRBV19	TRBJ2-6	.	CASSTPGQGSSGANVLTF	TGTGCCAGTAGTACCCCGGGACAGGGCTCTTCTGGGGCCAACGTCCTGACTTTC
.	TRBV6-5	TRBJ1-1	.	CASSYSGMAFF	TGTGCCAGCAGTTACTCGGGGATGGCTTTCTTT
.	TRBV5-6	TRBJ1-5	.	CASSLAWEASQPQHF	TGTGCCAGCAGCTTGGCCTGGGAAGCTAGTCAGCCCCAGCATTTT
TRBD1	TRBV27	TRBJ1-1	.	CASTPGTGNTEAFF	TGTGCCAGCACCCCCGGGACAGGGAACACTGAAGCTTTCTTT
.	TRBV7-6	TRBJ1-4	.	CASSLEGLRGGGKLFF	TGTGCCAGCAGCTTAGAAGGCTTAAGGGGCGGGGGAAAACTGTTTTTT
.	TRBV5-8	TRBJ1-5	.	CASSLDGGVKPQHF	TGTGCCAGCAGCTTGGACGGTGGAGTTAAGCCCCAGCATTTT
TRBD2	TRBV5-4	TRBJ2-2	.	CASSRTSGTPNTGELFF	TGTGCCAGCAGCCGGACTAGCGGGACCCCGAACACCGGGGAGCTGTTTTTT
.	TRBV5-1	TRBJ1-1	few	CASSLQVGTRGNTEAFF	TGCGCCAGCAGCCTCCAGGTAGGAACCAGAGGGAACACTGAAGCTTTCTTT
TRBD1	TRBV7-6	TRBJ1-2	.	CASSRQGTGNYGYTF	TGTGCCAGCAGCCGACAGGGCACGGGGAACTATGGCTACACCTTC
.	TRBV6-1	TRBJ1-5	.	CASSGGGQPQHF	TGTGCCAGCAGTGGAGGGGGTCAGCCCCAGCATTTT
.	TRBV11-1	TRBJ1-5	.	CASSLDYYSNQPQHF	TGTGCCAGCAGCTTAGACTACTACAGCAACCAGCCCCAGCATTTT
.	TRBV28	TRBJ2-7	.	CASSLEQFRDEQYF	TGTGCCAGCAGTTTAGAACAGTTCAGGGACGAGCAGTACTTC
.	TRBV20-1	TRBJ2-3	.	CSARERDTQYF	TGCAGTGCTAGAGAGAGGGATACGCAGTATTTT
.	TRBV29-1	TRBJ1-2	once	CSVGGGVYGYTF	TGCAGCGTTGGAGGGGGGGTCTATGGCTACACCTTC
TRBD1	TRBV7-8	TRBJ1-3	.	CASSSGQGAASSGNTIYF	TGTGCCAGCAGCTCGGGACAGGGGGCGGCCAGCTCTGGAAACACCATATATTTT
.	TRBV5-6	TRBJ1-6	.	CASSLTGPSPLHF	TGTGCCAGCAGCCTCACAGGGCCCTCACCCCTCCACTTT
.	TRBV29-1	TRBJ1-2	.	CSVDGTVNYGYTF	TGCAGCGTTGACGGCACCGTAAACTATGGCTACACCTTC
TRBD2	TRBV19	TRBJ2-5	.	CASSPSGGHSQETQYF	TGTGCCAGTTCACCTAGCGGGGGGCATTCTCAAGAGACCCAGTACTTC
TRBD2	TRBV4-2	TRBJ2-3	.	CASSQGTSGGAHSTDTQYF	TGTGCCAGCAGCCAAGGGACTAGCGGGGGCGCCCATAGCACAGATACGCAGTATTTT
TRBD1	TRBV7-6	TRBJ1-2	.	CASSPGQGAHGYTF	TGTGCCAGCAGCCCCGGACAGGGTGCCCATGGCTACACCTTC
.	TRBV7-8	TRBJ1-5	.	CASSLVVDQPQHF	TGTGCCAGCAGCTTAGTTGTAGATCAGCCCCAGCATTTT
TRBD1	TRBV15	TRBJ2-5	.	CATSRVTGTDMAQYF	TGTGCCACCAGCAGAGTAACCGGGACAGACATGGCCCAGTACTTC
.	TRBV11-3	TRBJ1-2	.	CASSGQDNYGYTF	TGTGCCAGCAGCGGACAAGACAACTATGGCTACACCTTC
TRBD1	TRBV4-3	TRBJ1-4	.	CASSPGQGREKLFF	TGCGCCAGCAGCCCCGGACAGGGTCGGGAAAAACTGTTTTTT
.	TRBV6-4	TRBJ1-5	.	CASSVEENQPQHF	TGTGCCAGCAGTGTGGAGGAGAATCAGCCCCAGCATTTT
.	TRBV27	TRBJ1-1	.	CASSSIGGDTEAFF	TGTGCCAGCAGTTCGATCGGGGGGGACACTGAAGCTTTCTTT
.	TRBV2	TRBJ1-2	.	CASSETAYTLLGLVF	TGTGCCAGCAGTGAAACGGCCTACACCCTCTTAGGCTTAGTCTTC
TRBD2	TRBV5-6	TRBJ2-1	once	CASSLGLAGAYRFYNEQFF	TGTGCCAGCAGCTTGGGGCTAGCGGGGGCCTACCGGTTCTACAATGAGCAGTTCTTC
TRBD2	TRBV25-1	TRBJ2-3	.	CASSRTAGTSGGTDTQYF	TGTGCCAGCAGTAGGACAGCCGGGACTAGCGGGGGCACAGATACGCAGTATTTT